Each of the 21 T cell receptor beta chains below was sequenced from the same sample in a study of beta chain features in type 1 diabetes. As every portion of the isolated RNA was reverse transcribed, the sequencing read expressed TCRB transcripts. Some clones are missing from TCRdb's copy, which holds only in-frame ones; the method was immunoSEQ multiplex PCR. Among 970,000 or so clones, around a sixth were seen once, and the ten largest hold 0.023%. Sequencing used naive CD4+ T cells from blood. Source of these receptors: a woman under 30 in good health.

The gene calls are TRBV5-1 and TRBJ2-5; no firm D call. The ends were cut back, 2 bases at V and 3 bases at J, with 14 bases in the middle. Germline V gives CDR1 SGHRS, CDR2 YFSETQ. The CDR3 has 15 amino acids. This chain's CDR3 is CASSLDWATKETQYF. For the CDR3, the DNA is TGCGCCAGCAGCTTAGACTGGGCAACCAAAGAGACCCAGTACTTC.

This clone was detected only a few times. The genes are TRBV5-1 and TRBJ2-2, with D perhaps assigned TRBD1 or TRBD2 (6 bases each). The V gene lost 4 bases and the J gene lost 0 bases, with 7 bases spanning the gap. The CDR3 spans 14 residues. Germline V lookup: CDR1 SGHRS, CDR2 YFSETQ. CDR3 coding DNA: TGCGCCAGCAGCAGGGGGGCGAACACCGGGGAGCTGTTTTTT. Translation gives CASSRGANTGELFF.

This chain links TRBV5-1 with TRBJ2-7; TRBD2 matches at 13 bases. The germline gives CDR1 SGHRS, CDR2 YFSETQ. The CDR3 runs 18 residues. J was trimmed by 0 bases and V by 4 bases; bases with no gene match: 10. The CDR3 here is CASSLWQTSGRSSYEQYF. As DNA, the CDR3 is TGCGCCAGCAGCCTGTGGCAGACTAGCGGGAGGTCCTCCTACGAGCAGTACTTC.

This clone turned up a few times. The chain joins TRBV6-6 to TRBJ2-1; D gene ambiguous. The CDR3 is made up of 12 amino acids. Trimming pared 6 bases from V and 4 bases from J, leaving 7 bases between. Germline loops: CDR1 MNHNY, CDR2 SVGAGI (reference sequence). In DNA form, the CDR3 reads TGTGCCAGCAGCGGTGGATACAATGAGCAGTTCTTC. Its protein is CASSGGYNEQFF.

This chain connects TRBV6-5 to TRBJ2-6; the D gene is possibly TRBD1 (6 bases). The CDR3 totals 15 residues. Germline CDR1 reads MNHEY; CDR2 reads SVGAGI. V lost 4 bases, J lost 2 bases, and 9 bases lay in between. DNA of the CDR3: TGTGCCAGCAGTTCACAGGGAACTGGGGCCAACGTCCTGACTTTC. This gives the protein CASSSQGTGANVLTF.

The chain carries TRBV7-6 and TRBJ1-1; 7 positions match TRBD1. This CDR3 has 18 amino acids. CDR1 is SGHVS and CDR2 is FNYEAQ in the germline V gene. Trimming cost V 1 base and J 1 base; bases outside gene matches: 12. The CDR3 protein is CASSLVRGGAGKNTEAFF. The CDR3 nucleotides read TGTGCCAGCAGCTTAGTTCGAGGGGGCGCGGGCAAGAACACTGAAGCTTTCTTT.

This clone showed up just once. The rearrangement uses TRBV27 and TRBJ1-4; 8 positions agree with TRBD1. Germline trimming cut 0 bases from V and 6 bases from J; bases unmatched to any gene: 6. Germline CDR1 MNHEY, CDR2 SMNVEV (reference sequence). The CDR3 totals 16 residues. CDR3 nucleotide sequence: TGTGCCAGCAGTTTATCGCGGACAGGGTGGGATGAAAAACTGTTTTTT. Translating it yields CASSLSRTGWDEKLFF. Full variable domain (rest looked up from reference TRBV27 and TRBJ1-4): EAQVTQNPRYLITVTGKKLTVTCSQNMNHEYMSWYRQDPGLGLRQIYYSMNVEVTDKGDVPEGYKVSRKEKRNFPLILESPSPNQTSLYFCASSLSRTGWDEKLFFGSGTQLSVL.

This clone has just a few counts. V gene TRBV18 combines with J gene TRBJ2-5; D gene uncertain. V was trimmed by 1 base and J by 4 bases, leaving 13 bases between them. The CDR3 length is 15 residues. Germline CDR1 is KGHSH and CDR2 is LQKENI. The CDR3 loop is CASSPLGMSVETQYF. CDR3 coding DNA: TGTGCCAGCTCACCACTAGGGATGTCAGTAGAGACCCAGTACTTC.

The chain combines TRBV19 with TRBJ2-1; 14 bases fit TRBD2. The V and J ends lost 6 bases and 4 bases, in that order; junction bases with no gene match: 2. Per germline, CDR1 LNHDA and CDR2 SQIVND (reference sequence). CDR3 size: 15 residues. The CDR3 region is CASSRLAGGYNEQFF. Here the CDR3 DNA reads TGTGCCAGTAGCAGACTAGCGGGAGGGTACAATGAGCAGTTCTTC.

Only a few counts were recorded for this clone. This chain connects TRBV5-4 to TRBJ2-6; D is unresolved. The CDR3 runs to 13 residues. The germline gives CDR1 SGHNT, CDR2 YYREEE (reference sequence). The ends were cut back, 5 bases at V and 1 base at J, with 4 bases in the middle. The CDR3 protein is CASRPSGANVLTF. The CDR3, as DNA: TGTGCCAGCAGGCCGTCTGGGGCCAACGTCCTGACTTTC.

This clone was seen a few times. J is TRBJ2-4 and V is TRBV6-5; no clear D. Germline V CDR1 and CDR2: MNHEY, SVGAGI. V gave up 0 bases and J gave up 2 bases, with 5 bases separating them. This CDR3 is built from 14 residues. This CDR3 reads CASSYSPTKNIQYF. In DNA, the CDR3 is TGTGCCAGCAGTTACTCACCCACCAAAAACATTCAGTACTTC.

The sample holds a few counts of this clone. The chain links TRBV14 to TRBJ1-1; perhaps TRBD1 as D (5 bases). The germline gives CDR1 SGHDN, CDR2 FVKESK. The CDR3 contains 15 residues. The V end was cut by 0 bases, the J end by 3 bases, with 11 bases between. DNA of the CDR3: TGTGCCAGCAGCCAAGACCTAGGGGCCTACACTGAAGCTTTCTTT. It translates to CASSQDLGAYTEAFF.

A few counts support this clone. This chain joins TRBV25-1 and TRBJ1-3; D is unresolved. V lost 5 bases and J lost 2, with 4 bases in between. This CDR3 is 12 amino acids long. CDR1 is MGHDK and CDR2 is SYGVNS in the germline V gene. The CDR3 DNA follows: TGTGCCAGCAGTAATACTGGAAACACCATATATTTT. Protein: CASSNTGNTIYF.

This chain uses TRBV4-3 with TRBJ2-1; D may be TRBD2 (5 bases). Trimming stripped 1 base from V and 9 bases from J, with 16 bases between. The CDR3 has 15 residues. Germline V CDR1 and CDR2: LGHNA, YSLEER. CDR3 DNA: TGCGCCAGCAGCCAAGTCACCGGGCTAGCTATTGAGCAGTTCTTC. It specifies CASSQVTGLAIEQFF.

This clone was recorded a few times. This chain uses TRBV6-1 with TRBJ2-4, with unresolved D. The CDR3 contains 14 residues. Trimming cost V 6 bases and J 0 bases, with 9 bases left between them. Germline lookup yields CDR1 MNHNS and CDR2 SASEGT. CDR3: CASRTTLAKNIQYF. DNA of the CDR3: TGTGCCAGCAGGACGACCCTAGCCAAAAACATTCAGTACTTC.

A few counts support this clone. The chain recombines TRBV6-6 with TRBJ2-2; 10 bases align to TRBD2. V gave up 6 bases and J gave up 6 bases; unmatched junction bases: 7. The CDR3 is 15 residues long. The V gene's germline CDR1 is MNHNY and CDR2 SVGAGI (reference sequence). CDR3 DNA sequence: TGTGCCAGCAGCGGAATAGCGGGAGGATCCGGGGAGCTGTTTTTT. Amino acids: CASSGIAGGSGELFF.

This clone has a handful of counts. Here the CDR3 reads CASSVGTSGRVVGNEQFF. CDR3 nucleotides: TGTGCCAGCAGCGTAGGGACTAGCGGGAGGGTGGTCGGAAATGAGCAGTTCTTC. V usage is TRBV9 and J usage is TRBJ2-1; 15 bases are a match to TRBD2. V lost 0 bases and J lost 7; bases outside the gene matches: 8. CDR3 length: 18 residues. Germline lookup yields CDR1 SGDLS and CDR2 YYNGEE.

The V and J genes are TRBV7-2 and TRBJ1-2; TRBD1 aligns across 7 bases. The trim removed 5 bases at V and 3 bases at J, leaving 6 bases unmatched. The CDR3 is made up of 14 amino acids. Germline V lookup: CDR1 SGHTA, CDR2 FQGNSA. In DNA, the CDR3 is TGTGCCAGCAGCGCGCCAGGGGGGTACTATGGCTACACCTTC. It codes for CASSAPGGYYGYTF. The entire variable domain, with the rest obtained from reference TRBV7-2 and TRBJ1-2, is as follows: GAGVSQSPSNKVTEKGKDVELRCDPISGHTALYWYRQSLGQGLEFLIYFQGNSAPDKSGLPSDRFSAERTGGSVSTLTIQRTQQEDSAVYLCASSAPGGYYGYTFGSGTRLTVV.

The gene calls are TRBV5-4 and TRBJ2-5; tentatively, D is TRBD2 (6 bases). CDR1 and CDR2 (germline): SGHNT, YYREEE (reference sequence). The CDR3 is 13 residues long. V was trimmed by 7 bases and J by 0 bases, leaving 10 bases between them. CDR3 amino acids: CASARGNQETQYF. The CDR3 region has the DNA TGTGCCAGCGCCCGGGGGAACCAAGAGACCCAGTACTTC.

The chain has TRBV29-1 and TRBJ2-5, with D possibly being TRBD2 (7 bases). The CDR3 extends over 12 amino acids. Trimming left V 7 bases short and J 5 bases short, with 14 bases between. CDR1 SQVTM and CDR2 ANQGSEA come from the germline V gene. Here the CDR3 DNA reads TGCAGCGCCGGGGGGCCGGGGGAGACCCAGTACTTC. This encodes CSAGGPGETQYF.

The V gene is TRBV4-3, the J gene TRBJ2-2; TRBD1 aligns across 9 bases. The CDR3 consists of 16 residues. Trimming took 5 bases from V and 0 from J; bases not matched to a gene: 4. Germline CDR1 reads LGHNA; CDR2 reads YSLEER. The CDR3 DNA is TGCGCCAGCAGCAGAGGACAGGGGTCGAACACCGGGGAGCTGTTTTTT. This codes for CASSRGQGSNTGELFF.